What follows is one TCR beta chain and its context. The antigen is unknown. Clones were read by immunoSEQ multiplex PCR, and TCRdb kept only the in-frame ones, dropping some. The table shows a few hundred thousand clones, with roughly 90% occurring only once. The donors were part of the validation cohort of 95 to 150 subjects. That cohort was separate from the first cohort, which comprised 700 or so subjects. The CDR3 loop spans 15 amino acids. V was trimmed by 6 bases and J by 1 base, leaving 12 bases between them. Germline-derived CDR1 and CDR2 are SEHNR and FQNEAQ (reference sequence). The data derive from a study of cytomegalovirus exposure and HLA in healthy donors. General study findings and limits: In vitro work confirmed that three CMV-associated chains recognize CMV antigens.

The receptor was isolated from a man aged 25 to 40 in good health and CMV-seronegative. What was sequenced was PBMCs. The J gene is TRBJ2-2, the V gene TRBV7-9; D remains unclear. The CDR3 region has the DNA TGTGCCAGCAGGCTCACCGGTTTGAACACCGGGGAGCTGTTTTTT. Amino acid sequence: CASRLTGLNTGELFF.